Below are 18 T cell receptor beta chains sequenced from a single sample in a study of blood T cell repertoires in COVID-19. Here immunoSEQ multiplex PCR was the method, and the copy in TCRdb shows in-frame clones only, minus some. The repertoire holds about 320,000 clones, with roughly 89% as singletons. The specimen was PBMCs or T cells enriched from blood (not recorded which). All receptors come from a woman aged 18-29 years who had recovered from COVID-19.

This chain uses TRBV28 with TRBJ1-5; 7 bases agree with TRBD1. The CDR3 runs 18 residues. With V trimmed by 4 bases and J by 6 bases, 18 bases remained unmatched. Germline CDR1 and CDR2: MDHEN and SYDVKM. CDR3 loop: CASSSTGTALGLSQPQHF. The CDR3 bases are TGTGCCAGCAGTTCAACCGGGACAGCGCTTGGGCTAAGTCAGCCCCAGCATTTT.

This clone was seen just once. J is TRBJ2-1 and V is TRBV24-1, with 8 bases identical to TRBD2. The CDR3 covers 15 residues. Per germline, CDR1 KGHDR and CDR2 SFDVKD. V lost 6 bases and J lost 0; bases outside the gene matches: 3. This chain's CDR3 is CATSFAGGSYNEQFF. The CDR3 nucleotides are TGTGCCACCAGTTTTGCGGGGGGCTCCTACAATGAGCAGTTCTTC.

The rearrangement links TRBV5-6 to TRBJ1-3; D may be TRBD1 (5 bases). Trimming pared 4 bases from V and 0 bases from J, leaving 20 bases between. This CDR3 is 18 amino acids long. CDR1 SGHDT and CDR2 YYEEEE come from the germline V gene. CDR3 sequence reads: CASSALLRGYLSGNTIYF. In DNA form, the CDR3 reads TGTGCCAGCAGCGCGCTGCTGCGGGGCTACCTCTCTGGAAACACCATATATTTT.

This chain uses TRBV5-1 with TRBJ1-1; 10 bases map to TRBD1. Germline assignment: CDR1 SGHRS and CDR2 YFSETQ. The CDR3 is made up of 15 amino acids. V trimming: 3 bases; J trimming: 3 bases; junction bases outside the gene matches: 5. The CDR3 DNA reads TGCGCCAGCAGCTCGGGACAGGGGTCTTACACTGAAGCTTTCTTT. Its translation is CASSSGQGSYTEAFF.

This sequence joins TRBV9 and TRBJ2-3, with TRBD1 identical over 8 bases. The CDR3 covers 16 residues. J was trimmed by 2 bases and V by 5 bases; bases with no gene match: 10. Germline V lookup: CDR1 SGDLS, CDR2 YYNGEE. The CDR3 sequence is CASSYQGTGTTDTQYF. The CDR3 coding sequence is TGTGCCAGCAGTTATCAAGGGACAGGAACCACAGATACGCAGTATTTT.

As concerns this clone: The junction does not match germline at one end; this may be a read error. The V gene is TRBV6-5, the J gene TRBJ2-7; TRBD2 is a possible D gene (5 bases). The CDR3 length is 12 residues. Per the germline V gene, CDR1 is MNHEY and CDR2 is SVGAGI. The CDR3 nucleotides read TGTGCCAGTAGTTTTCGGGGATACGAGCAGTACTTC. Protein product: CASSFRGYEQYF.

This clone was picked up a small number of times. The chain is built from TRBV6-2 or TRBV6-3 and TRBJ1-1; 7 bases fit TRBD1. CDR3 length: 15 residues. Germline CDR1 is MNHEY and CDR2 is SVGEGT. The V segment lost 4 bases and the J segment 0 bases; nucleotides outside the gene matches: 5. CDR3 nucleotides: TGTGCCAGCAGTTCAACCGGGACAGTGAACACTGAAGCTTTCTTT. This encodes CASSSTGTVNTEAFF.

The chain is built from TRBV6-5 and TRBJ1-1, with a possible D match to TRBD1 (6 bases). The V and J ends lost 6 bases and 6 bases respectively, with 14 bases between them. CDR3 length: 13 residues. Germline V gene sequence: CDR1 MNHEY, CDR2 SVGAGI. CDR3 DNA sequence: TGTGCCAGCAGCTTCGCAGGGGACCCTGAAGCTTTCTTT. Translated, it gives CASSFAGDPEAFF.

The chain is built from TRBV28 and TRBJ2-7, with TRBD2 matching 8 bases. V trimming: 6 bases; J trimming: 3 bases; junction bases outside the gene matches: 4. CDR3 length: 13 amino acids. Germline-derived CDR1 and CDR2 are MDHEN and SYDVKM. CDR3 residues: CASSGLAVYEQYF. In DNA, the CDR3 is TGTGCCAGCAGCGGACTAGCAGTCTACGAGCAGTACTTC.

This clone was seen only a few times. The V call is TRBV6-5, the J call TRBJ1-2, with D possibly being TRBD1 (5 bases). There are 12 residues in the CDR3. V was cut by 8 bases and J by 7 bases, with 14 bases left in between. Germline loops: CDR1 MNHEY, CDR2 SVGAGI. The CDR3, as DNA: TGTGCCAGCTGGGAGGAGCAGGGTGGCTACACCTTC. Translation: CASWEEQGGYTF.

This chain links TRBV13 with TRBJ1-2; D is unclear. The germline gives CDR1 PRHDT, CDR2 FYEKMQ (reference sequence). This CDR3 spans 17 amino acids. Trimming cost V 0 bases and J 4 bases, with 18 bases left between them. This chain's CDR3 is CASSLGQVTRGSYGYTF. CDR3 coding DNA: TGTGCCAGCAGCTTAGGTCAGGTGACCCGAGGGAGCTATGGCTACACCTTC.

The V gene is TRBV16, the J gene TRBJ2-7; 9 positions match TRBD1. The CDR3 consists of 14 residues. CDR1 is KGHSY, CDR2 FQNENV, per germline. V shed 2 bases and J 6 bases; nucleotides not matched to a gene: 5. CDR3 residues: CASSQPGTGPEQYF. The DNA of the CDR3 is TGTGCCAGCAGCCAACCCGGGACAGGGCCCGAGCAGTACTTC.

The chain carries TRBV27 and TRBJ2-7; possible D gene TRBD2, 7 bases. Germline V CDR1 and CDR2: MNHEY, SMNVEV (reference sequence). The CDR3 runs 15 residues. The V end was cut by 2 bases, the J end by 0 bases, with 11 bases between. The chain's CDR3 is CASSLGGGGSYEQYF. The CDR3 DNA reads as TGTGCCAGCAGTTTAGGGGGGGGCGGCTCCTACGAGCAGTACTTC.

This clone was observed a handful of times. V and J are TRBV28 and TRBJ1-3; weak D call: TRBD1 (5 bases). Per the germline V gene, CDR1 is MDHEN and CDR2 is SYDVKM. Between the trimmed V and J ends, which lost 3 bases and 2 bases, there was a span of 8 bases. This CDR3 contains 14 residues. For the CDR3, the DNA is TGTGCCAGCAGTTTGTGGACAACTGGAAACACCATATATTTT. The encoded protein is CASSLWTTGNTIYF.

This rearrangement joins TRBV7-3 to TRBJ1-2; 10 nucleotides agree with TRBD1. The germline gives CDR1 SGHTA, CDR2 FQGTGA. This CDR3 is built from 14 residues. V shed 4 bases and J 4 bases; nucleotides not matched to a gene: 3. The CDR3 sequence: CASSSGDRGYGYTF. Written as DNA, the CDR3 is TGTGCCAGCAGCTCAGGGGACAGGGGCTATGGCTACACCTTC. The entire variable domain, with the rest obtained from reference TRBV7-3 and TRBJ1-2, is as follows: GAGVSQTPSNKVTEKGKYVELRCDPISGHTALYWYRQSLGQGPEFLIYFQGTGAADDSGLPNDRFFAVRPEGSVSTLKIQRTERGDSAVYLCASSSGDRGYGYTFGSGTRLTVV.

The chain carries TRBV9 and TRBJ2-3; D is undetermined. This CDR3 contains 13 residues. Germline V gives CDR1 SGDLS, CDR2 YYNGEE. V lost 0 bases, J lost 4 bases, and 6 bases lay in between. CDR3 DNA sequence: TGTGCCAGCAGCGTAGGTTTCGCAGATACGCAGTATTTT. Residues: CASSVGFADTQYF.

CDR3 loop: CASLRQGFGGELFF. CDR3 coding DNA: TGTGCCAGCCTAAGACAGGGTTTTGGCGGGGAGCTGTTTTTT. This chain joins TRBV28 and TRBJ2-2; TRBD1 aligns across 7 bases. The V gene end was trimmed by 8 bases and the J gene end by 7 bases; junction bases not matched to a gene: 10. CDR1 MDHEN and CDR2 SYDVKM come from the germline V gene. The CDR3 covers 14 residues.

As for this clone: Other nucleotide sequences from this sample produce the same CDR3. The genes are TRBV3-1 (or the pseudogene TRBV3-2) and TRBJ2-7; 8 nucleotides agree with TRBD2. In germline, CDR1 is LGHDT, CDR2 YNNKEL (reference sequence). The V and J ends lost 0 bases and 4 bases, in that order; junction bases with no gene match: 2. The CDR3 totals 14 residues. The CDR3 spells CASSQDSGTYEQYF. The DNA of the CDR3 is TGTGCCAGCAGCCAAGATAGCGGGACTTACGAGCAGTACTTC.